Listed here is a single TCR beta chain. What it binds is unknown. The data are from a study of T cell responses to AZD1222 COVID-19 vaccine. TCRdb's table, derived via immunoSEQ multiplex PCR, lists solely in-frame clones and lacks some. The table lists about 120,000 clones, roughly 88% of them singletons, with roughly 3.9% in the top ten. Study-level points and caveats: When two AZD1222 doses had been given, Spike-specific TCR breadth and depth rose. With dominance at 160-218 and 743-854, vaccine-associated CD4 TCRs spanned spike.

Germline V CDR1 and CDR2: SGHRS, YFSETQ. The V end lost 4 bases, the J end lost 3 bases, and 13 bases lay between the germline ends. This CDR3 is 14 amino acids long. Specimen: peripheral blood, collected on day 0 of MenACWY control vaccination. The chain links TRBV5-1 to TRBJ1-2; no clear D. This TCR was sampled from an adult in good health. The CDR3 DNA reads TGCGCCAGCAGCCCTACCGCCGGGTACTATGGCTACACCTTC. It translates to CASSPTAGYYGYTF.